One sample yielded the 24 T cell receptor beta chains listed below, sequenced in a study of identical twins. Via MiXCR, TCRdb re-called the 5' RACE reads, giving one row per CDR3 protein. The table includes about 720,000 distinct CDR3 sequences, 18% detected once. These same data were also listed under a study on T cells expressing NK-cell markers.

The sample consisted of PBMCs. Every receptor here comes from a woman aged 18 to 35 in good health.

This clonotype was observed a handful of times. The V and J genes are TRBV12-3 or TRBV12-4 and TRBJ2-3; D gene unclear. This CDR3 contains 16 residues. Trimming left V 8 bases short and J 8 bases short, with 26 bases between. The CDR3 sequence is CASGPRPSAYIVTQYF. Written as DNA, the CDR3 is TGTGCCAGCGGACCAAGACCCAGCGCGTATATCGTTACGCAGTATTTT.

Only a few counts were recorded for this clonotype. The chain has TRBV13 and TRBJ2-5, with 7 bases matching TRBD2. The V gene end was trimmed by 2 bases and the J gene end by 5 bases; junction bases not matched to a gene: 11. Germline CDR1 is PRHDT and CDR2 is FYEKMQ (reference sequence). The CDR3 covers 16 residues. The CDR3 nucleotides read TGTGCCAGCAGCTTAAGTAACCTGGGGGGGATGGAGACCCAGTACTTC. It yields the protein CASSLSNLGGMETQYF.

The chain carries TRBV21-1 and TRBJ2-7; the table names TRBD2, a call not compared with the DNA. TRBV21-1 is deemed a pseudogene. This CDR3 has 17 residues. The CDR3 protein is CARNGRLAGLSSYEQYF. The CDR3 DNA follows: TGTGCTCGCAACGGGAGACTAGCGGGCCTTAGCTCCTACGAGCAGTACTTC.

The chain couples TRBV7-9 to TRBJ2-1, with 11 bases fitting TRBD2. Germline V gives CDR1 SEHNR, CDR2 FQNEAQ (reference sequence). V lost 5 bases to trimming and J lost 2 bases; unmatched junction nucleotides: 8. The CDR3 is 17 amino acids. CDR3 DNA: TGTGCCAGCAGCCCGCAACCGGGACTAGCGGCCTACAATGAGCAGTTCTTC. Encoded protein: CASSPQPGLAAYNEQFF.

The V gene is TRBV20-1, the J gene TRBJ2-6; no definite D call. The length of the CDR3 is 14 residues. Trimming took off 6 bases at V and 0 bases at J, with 9 bases between the two ends. Germline loops: CDR1 DFQATT, CDR2 SNEGSKA (reference sequence). Written as DNA, the CDR3 is TGCAGTGCCATGGGGAACTCTGGGGCCAACGTCCTGACTTTC. Amino acid sequence: CSAMGNSGANVLTF.

This clonotype was picked up a small number of times. The chain uses TRBV2 and TRBJ1-1, with TRBD1 identical over 8 bases. The V and J ends lost 7 bases and 3 bases, in that order; junction bases with no gene match: 4. The CDR3 totals 13 residues. Germline-derived CDR1 and CDR2 are SNHLY and FYNNEI. As DNA, the CDR3 is TGTGCCAGCACGACAGGGGTGCACACTGAAGCTTTCTTT. The encoded protein is CASTTGVHTEAFF.

This clonotype was seen a few times. A read error may produce the germline difference seen at one junction end. The V gene is TRBV20-1, the J gene TRBJ2-7; D gene ambiguous. CDR1 is DFQATT and CDR2 is SNEGSKA in the germline V gene (reference sequence). The CDR3 contains 12 residues. The CDR3, as DNA: TGCAGTGCGCTACGTTTCTCCAACGAGCAGTACTTC. It translates to CSALRFSNEQYF.

Only a few counts were recorded for this clonotype. This rearrangement joins TRBV25-1 to TRBJ2-5; 9 nucleotides match TRBD2. V was pared by 4 bases and J by 4 bases, with 7 bases of the junction left unmatched. From germline, CDR1 is MGHDK and CDR2 SYGVNS. The CDR3 covers 15 residues. This CDR3 is CASSALAGGGETQYF. CDR3 bases: TGTGCCAGCAGTGCTCTCGCGGGGGGGGGAGAGACCCAGTACTTC.

In this sample, this clonotype turned up many times. The chain uses TRBV29-1 and TRBJ1-1; no clear D. Germline V gene sequence: CDR1 SQVTM, CDR2 ANQGSEA. The CDR3 totals 11 residues. V was trimmed by 4 bases and J by 0 bases, leaving 3 bases between them. The CDR3 is CSVAMNTEAFF. The DNA for the CDR3 is TGCAGCGTTGCCATGAACACTGAAGCTTTCTTT.

With respect to this clonotype: A much larger clone is a single base away; this may be a read error. This sequence joins TRBV6-1 and TRBJ2-7; tentatively, D is TRBD1 (6 bases). With 6 bases removed from V and 5 bases from J, the gap between germline ends came to 17 bases. The CDR3 runs 14 residues. The germline gives CDR1 MNHNS, CDR2 SASEGT. CDR3: CASSPGVMANEQYF. The CDR3 region has the DNA TGTGCCAGCAGCCCAGGGGTTATGGCCAACGAGCAGTACTTC.

V is TRBV29-1 and J is TRBJ2-7; 9 bases match TRBD1. CDR3 size: 12 residues. V was clipped by 6 bases and J by 7 bases; unmatched bases: 7. The V gene's germline CDR1 is SQVTM and CDR2 ANQGSEA. The CDR3 sequence is CSVAGTGREQYF. The CDR3 coding sequence is TGCAGCGTGGCCGGGACAGGGCGAGAGCAGTACTTC.

The table lists this clonotype with a few counts. The chain has TRBV12-3 or TRBV12-4 and TRBJ1-2, with unresolved D. This CDR3 spans 15 amino acids. Trimming removed 3 bases at V and 2 bases at J, with 13 bases between. The CDR3 protein is CASSFRALRNYGYTF. DNA of the CDR3: TGTGCCAGCAGTTTCCGGGCTCTCCGGAACTATGGCTACACCTTC.

In this sample, this clonotype turned up a few times. The rearrangement joins TRBV9 to TRBJ1-5; no firm D call. The germline V gene encodes CDR1 SGDLS and CDR2 YYNGEE. The CDR3 sequence is 14 residues long. Deletions cut 0 bases from V and 6 bases from J, with 10 bases between. The CDR3 protein is CASSVGSKGQPQHF. In DNA form, the CDR3 reads TGTGCCAGCAGCGTAGGCAGCAAAGGTCAGCCCCAGCATTTT.

This chain links TRBV3-1 with TRBJ2-4, with D uncertain. The V gene's germline CDR1 is LGHDT and CDR2 YNNKEL (reference sequence). The CDR3 is made up of 13 amino acids. Trimming took 4 bases from V and 6 from J, leaving 10 bases between them. CDR3 DNA sequence: TGTGCCAGCAGCCCCTCTGGATTAAACATTCAGTACTTC. It encodes CASSPSGLNIQYF. The entire variable domain, with the rest obtained from reference TRBV3-1 and TRBJ2-4, is as follows: DTAVSQTPKYLVTQMGNDKSIKCEQNLGHDTMYWYKQDSKKFLKIMFSYNNKELIINETVPNRFSPKSPDKAHLNLHINSLELGDSAVYFCASSPSGLNIQYFGAGTRLSVL.

This clonotype showed up just a few times. This chain joins TRBV11-2 and TRBJ2-5; the D gene is possibly TRBD2 (5 bases). From germline, CDR1 is SGHAT and CDR2 FQNNGV. The length of the CDR3 is 15 residues. V was shortened by 5 bases and J by 5 bases, with 18 bases between the two germline ends. The CDR3 DNA sequence: TGTGCCAGCAGCCCACGAGAGGCGGGTCGGGAGACCCAGTACTTC. It yields the protein CASSPREAGRETQYF.

This clonotype has a handful of counts. The chain combines TRBV7-8 with TRBJ1-1; the D gene is possibly TRBD1 (6 bases). V was pared by 0 bases and J by 0 bases, with 8 bases between. From germline, CDR1 is SGHVS and CDR2 FQNEAQ. This CDR3 has 15 residues. The CDR3 here is CASSLADSLNTEAFF. CDR3 bases: TGTGCCAGCAGCTTAGCGGACAGCTTGAACACTGAAGCTTTCTTT.

The DNA of the CDR3 is TGTGCCAGCAGCCAAGATCTGGGGGACACTGAAGCTTTCTTT. It is translated as CASSQDLGDTEAFF. This sequence joins TRBV3-1 and TRBJ1-1; D might be TRBD1 (5 bases). With 0 bases removed from V and 3 bases from J, the gap between germline ends came to 8 bases. The CDR3 contains 14 residues. Germline V lookup: CDR1 LGHDT, CDR2 YNNKEL (reference sequence).

This chain connects TRBV12-3 or TRBV12-4 to TRBJ2-6; 7 nucleotides line up with TRBD1. Germline trimming cut 5 bases from V and 1 base from J; bases unmatched to any gene: 11. This CDR3 has 18 residues. CDR3 DNA: TGTGCCAGCAGTCCTTACAGGGGAATGGTTTCTGGGGCCAACGTCCTGACTTTC. Protein sequence: CASSPYRGMVSGANVLTF.

In this sample, this clonotype turned up a few times. J is TRBJ1-2 and V is TRBV20-1; the D gene is possibly TRBD1 (5 bases). Germline CDR1 is DFQATT and CDR2 is SNEGSKA (reference sequence). The CDR3 has 13 residues. V lost 6 bases to trimming and J lost 4 bases, with 15 bases between them. This CDR3 is CSATFTGIYGYTF. The CDR3, as DNA: TGCAGTGCCACGTTCACAGGAATCTATGGCTACACCTTC.

The chain carries TRBV13 and TRBJ2-3; D unresolved. Germline V gives CDR1 PRHDT, CDR2 FYEKMQ (reference sequence). CDR3 length: 16 amino acids. The ends were cut back, 5 bases at V and 5 bases at J, with 20 bases in the middle. The CDR3 is CASSLAKDAAGDTQYF. CDR3 DNA: TGTGCCAGCAGCCTCGCAAAGGATGCGGCTGGAGATACGCAGTATTTT. The complete variable domain, with remaining parts taken from reference TRBV13 and TRBJ2-3, reads AAGVIQSPRHLIKEKRETATLKCYPIPRHDTVYWYQQGPGQDPQFLISFYEKMQSDKGSIPDRFSAQQFSDYHSELNMSSLELGDSALYFCASSLAKDAAGDTQYFGPGTRLTVL.

In this sample, this clonotype turned up a few times. This rearrangement joins TRBV12-3 or TRBV12-4 to TRBJ1-2, with 9 bases aligning to TRBD1. CDR3 length: 13 residues. V was clipped by 8 bases and J by 7 bases; unmatched bases: 8. The CDR3 sequence: CASGPDRGGGYTF. For the CDR3, the DNA is TGTGCCAGCGGCCCGGACAGGGGAGGTGGCTACACCTTC.

The sample holds a few counts of this clonotype. The DNA for the CDR3 is TGTGCCAGCAGCCGCTCCAGACAGGGACCAGATACGCAGTATTTT. Translation gives CASSRSRQGPDTQYF. The chain joins TRBV7-6 to TRBJ2-3, with 7 bases matching TRBD1. This CDR3 spans 15 amino acids. Germline V gene lookup returns CDR1 SGHVS and CDR2 FNYEAQ. V trimming: 5 bases; J trimming: 4 bases; junction bases outside the gene matches: 9.

CDR3 sequence reads: CSARDPGQGDEAFF. For the CDR3, the DNA is TGCAGTGCTAGAGATCCCGGACAGGGGGACGAAGCTTTCTTT. The chain recombines TRBV20-1 with TRBJ1-1; 10 positions agree with TRBD1. This CDR3 is 14 amino acids long. CDR1 and CDR2 from the germline V gene are DFQATT and SNEGSKA (reference sequence). Trimming cost V 0 bases and J 8 bases; bases outside gene matches: 6.

This clonotype was counted only a few times. This rearrangement joins TRBV12-3 or TRBV12-4 to TRBJ2-5; perhaps D is TRBD1 or TRBD2 (5 bases each). Trimming shortened V by 4 bases and J by 14 bases, and 17 bases separated the two germline ends. This CDR3 is 12 amino acids long. The CDR3 spells CASSSRDAPRYF. Here the CDR3 DNA reads TGTGCCAGCAGTTCCCGGGACGCACCTCGTTACTTC.